The next 8 T cell receptor beta chains were all read from a single sample in a study of T cells in Graves' hyperthyroidism and ophthalmopathy. Amplified TCR beta CDR3 regions derived from RNA transcripts. A first-round RT-PCR of the TCR CDR3 used the HTBI primer set. TCRdb re-analysed the multiplex PCR reads in MiXCR, keeping a single row per CDR3 protein. This sample has 300,000 to 450,000 distinct CDR3 sequences, with just under 25% found just once. The sequenced sample consisted of blood. The receptors originated from a middle-aged man with Graves' hyperthyroidism.

The sample holds many counts of this clonotype. This chain uses TRBV27 with TRBJ2-3; the D is unclear. The CDR3 has 12 amino acids. V lost 7 bases, J lost 3 bases, and 8 bases lay in between. CDR1 and CDR2 (germline): MNHEY, SMNVEV (reference sequence). Here the CDR3 reads CASTDPTDTQYF. CDR3 bases: TGTGCCAGCACGGACCCGACAGATACGCAGTATTTT.

This clonotype has a count of ten or more. This chain connects TRBV5-1 to TRBJ2-3, with 8 bases matching TRBD1. The germline gives CDR1 SGHRS, CDR2 YFSETQ. The CDR3 is 15 amino acids. J lost 0 bases, V lost 5 bases, and 5 bases had no gene match. The CDR3 sequence is CASRLTGASTDTQYF. The CDR3 DNA sequence: TGCGCCAGCAGGCTGACAGGGGCTAGCACAGATACGCAGTATTTT. The full variable domain, with the rest looked up from reference TRBV5-1 and TRBJ2-3, is KAGVTQTPRYLIKTRGQQVTLSCSPISGHRSVSWYQQTPGQGLQFLFEYFSETQRNKGNFPGRFSGRQFSNSRSEMNVSTLELGDSALYLCASRLTGASTDTQYFGPGTRLTVL.

CDR3 region: CASSGHRGQIFGNEQFF. The CDR3 nucleotides are TGTGCCAGTAGTGGGCACAGGGGGCAGATCTTCGGCAATGAGCAGTTCTTC. The chain combines TRBV19 with TRBJ2-1, with 9 bases identical to TRBD1. The junction had 14 bases not matched to a gene; V was cut back by 5 bases and J by 6 bases. Germline CDR1 reads LNHDA; CDR2 reads SQIVND (reference sequence). This CDR3 contains 17 residues.

A remark on this clonotype: Possible read error: a much larger clone is one base away. The chain has TRBV10-3 and TRBJ2-7; D gene uncertain. V was trimmed by 10 bases and J by 3 bases, leaving 16 bases between them. Germline V gives CDR1 ENHRY, CDR2 SYGVKD. The CDR3 loop spans 13 amino acids. The CDR3 spells CATNFGHGYEQYF. CDR3 DNA sequence: TGTGCCACGAATTTTGGGCATGGCTACGAGCAGTACTTC.

The table lists this clonotype with a few counts. The chain employs TRBV3-1 and TRBJ2-5; D gene unclear. This CDR3 comprises 12 residues. V was pared by 8 bases and J by 5 bases, with 12 bases between. Germline assignment: CDR1 LGHDT and CDR2 YNNKEL (reference sequence). CDR3: CASGLNRETQYF. The CDR3 coding sequence is TGTGCCAGCGGTCTGAATCGGGAGACCCAGTACTTC.

This clonotype was seen a few times. J is TRBJ2-7 and V is TRBV6-2 or TRBV6-3; 8 nucleotides match TRBD1. Germline V gene data show CDR1 as MNHEY and CDR2 as SVGEGT. This CDR3 is 15 amino acids long. Losses at the gene ends were 10 bases for V and 2 bases for J; bases not matched to a gene: 13. In DNA form, the CDR3 reads TGTGCCACAGGACAGGGACCGTCGTTCACCTACGAGCAGTACTTC. Translated: CATGQGPSFTYEQYF.

This chain links TRBV29-1 with TRBJ2-6; D not resolved. This CDR3 is 17 amino acids long. The germline V gene has CDR1 SQVTM and CDR2 ANQGSEA. Deletions cut 1 base from V and 0 bases from J, with 13 bases between. CDR3 sequence (DNA): TGCAGCGTTGAAGGGAAGGGTATTCTCTCTGGGGCCAACGTCCTGACTTTC. Translation: CSVEGKGILSGANVLTF.

The V and J genes are TRBV15 and TRBJ2-7; D is unclear. This CDR3 has 13 amino acids. The V end was cut by 0 bases, the J end by 3 bases, with 6 bases between. Looked up from germline, CDR1 is LNHNV and CDR2 is YYDKDF (reference sequence). CDR3 nucleotides: TGTGCCACCAGCAGAGAAGTCCGCTACGAGCAGTACTTC. Residues: CATSREVRYEQYF.